This entry lists 14 T cell receptor beta chains sequenced from one sample in a study of T cells in women clearing cervical HPV infection. TCRdb's table, derived via immunoSEQ multiplex PCR, lists solely in-frame clones and lacks some. In total, the table holds tens of thousands of clones. Material: blood buffy coat. Every receptor here comes from a woman aged 18-70 years with a cervical HPV16 infection that either progressed to CIN3+ or cleared (not recorded which).

As regards this clone: A junction boundary mismatches the germline segment, possibly from a read error. The CDR3 is cut off 3 residues early in the read; its end comes from the germline J gene. The chain recombines TRBV4-2 with TRBJ1-1; D perhaps matches TRBD1 (6 bases). Germline values: CDR1 LGHNA, CDR2 YNFKEQ. The CDR3 contains 17 residues. The CDR3 here is CASSQDFGGLENTEAFF. CDR3 DNA, as far as it was read: TGCGCCAGCAGCCAAGATTTTGGGGGCTTGGAGAACACTGAA.

A word on this clone: The read is 3 residues too short to cover the CDR3 end, so that end is filled in from the germline J gene. The chain is built from TRBV7-2 and TRBJ1-1; tentatively, D is TRBD1 (5 bases). V gave up 1 base and J gave up 1 base, with 7 bases separating them. From germline, CDR1 is SGHTA and CDR2 FQGNSA. The CDR3 has 14 residues. The covered CDR3 bases are TGTGCCAGCAGCTTAGACACAGGGAACACTGAA. Translated, it gives CASSLDTGNTE. The full CDR3 protein is CASSLDTGNTEAFF.

On this clone itself: The read halts 3 residues ahead of the CDR3 end, with the missing end drawn from the germline J gene. The chain combines TRBV18 with TRBJ2-5, with D possibly TRBD2 on 6 matching bases. Germline CDR1 KGHSH, CDR2 LQKENI. Trimming stripped 3 bases from V and 2 bases from J, with 13 bases between. CDR3 length equals 15 residues. The part of the CDR3 DNA that was read is TGTGCCAGCTCACCGCTCGGGGGAGCACAAGAGACC. This gives the protein CASSPLGGAQET. In full, the CDR3 is CASSPLGGAQETQYF.

Of note for this clone: Read sequence stops 3 residues before the CDR3 end, and the germline J gene provides the missing end. This sequence joins TRBV27 and TRBJ2-1; 9 nucleotides agree with TRBD1. The CDR3 extends over 15 amino acids. Trimming at V came to 2 bases and at J to 9 bases, leaving 8 bases not matched to a gene. Germline V CDR1 and CDR2: MNHEY, SMNVEV (reference sequence). The CDR3: CASSLRGQGFFEQFF. The sequenced part of the CDR3 DNA is TGTGCCAGCAGTTTAAGGGGACAGGGTTTTTTTGAG.

As to this clone: The sequence runs out 3 residues before the end of the CDR3; the remainder is reconstructed from the germline J gene. The chain joins TRBV5-1 to TRBJ2-3; either TRBD1 or TRBD2 may fit D (5 bases each). Germline lookup yields CDR1 SGHRS and CDR2 YFSETQ. The CDR3 contains 12 residues. This chain's CDR3 is CASSPRGDTQYF. Partial CDR3 DNA: TGCGCCAGCAGCCCGAGGGGTGACACG. The whole variable domain, filled in from reference TRBV5-1 and TRBJ2-3, reads KAGVTQTPRYLIKTRGQQVTLSCSPISGHRSVSWYQQTPGQGLQFLFEYFSETQRNKGNFPGRFSGRQFSNSRSEMNVSTLELGDSALYLCASSPRGDTQYFGPGTRLTVL.

A remark on this clone: Read sequence stops 3 residues before the CDR3 end, and the germline J gene provides the missing end. The chain uses TRBV5-1 and TRBJ1-1; D is unclear. The germline V and J ends were trimmed by 0 bases and 5 bases, with 11 bases remaining between them. Germline assignment: CDR1 SGHRS and CDR2 YFSETQ. The CDR3 covers 14 residues. The CDR3 reads CASSLGSGGTEAFF. Incomplete CDR3 DNA: TGCGCCAGCAGCTTGGGGTCAGGAGGTACTGAA. The entire variable domain, with the rest obtained from reference TRBV5-1 and TRBJ1-1, is as follows: KAGVTQTPRYLIKTRGQQVTLSCSPISGHRSVSWYQQTPGQGLQFLFEYFSETQRNKGNFPGRFSGRQFSNSRSEMNVSTLELGDSALYLCASSLGSGGTEAFFGQGTRLTVV.

Regarding this clone: The observed sequence ends 3 residues before the CDR3 terminus, with the missing tail filled in from the germline J gene. J is TRBJ1-2 and V is TRBV19; D remains unclear. In germline, CDR1 is LNHDA, CDR2 SQIVND (reference sequence). The CDR3 extends over 16 amino acids. CDR3 DNA (partial): TGTGCCAGTAGTTGGAGTTGGGCTAGCGTTTACAATGAC. Protein sequence: CASSWSWASVYND. The complete CDR3 reads CASSWSWASVYNDYTF.

Comments on this clone: The read ends 3 residues shy of where the CDR3 ends; the end is completed using the germline J gene. The chain is built from TRBV7-3 and TRBJ1-4; TRBD1 is a possible D gene (5 bases). CDR3 length: 18 amino acids. Per germline, CDR1 SGHTA and CDR2 FQGTGA. V was shortened by 3 bases and J by 5 bases, with 22 bases between the two germline ends. Here the CDR3 reads CASSFPWGAEGENEKLFF. Partial CDR3 DNA: TGTGCCAGCAGCTTCCCATGGGGCGCGGAGGGAGAAAATGAAAAA.

On this clone itself: Sequencing ends 3 residues short of the CDR3 end; the germline J gene provides the rest. This sequence joins TRBV12-3 or TRBV12-4 and TRBJ1-1; D possibly corresponds to TRBD1 (6 bases). This CDR3 is built from 14 residues. The germline V and J ends were trimmed by 7 bases and 1 base, with 13 bases remaining between them. The CDR3 protein is CASKKDSWNTEAFF. The CDR3 DNA, read in part, is TGTGCCAGCAAAAAGGACAGCTGGAACACTGAA.

Concerning this clone: The observed sequence ends 3 residues before the CDR3 terminus, with the missing tail filled in from the germline J gene. This chain links TRBV7-2 with TRBJ1-1, with TRBD1 identical over 8 bases. After removal of 3 bases from V and 2 bases from J, the junction contained 2 bases not matched to a gene. This CDR3 is built from 14 residues. Looked up from germline, CDR1 is SGHTA and CDR2 is FQGNSA. Here the CDR3 reads CASSFDRGNTEAFF. CDR3 DNA (partial): TGTGCCAGCAGCTTCGACAGGGGAAACACTGAA.

With respect to this clone: The sequence runs out 3 residues before the end of the CDR3; the remainder is reconstructed from the germline J gene. J is TRBJ2-1 and V is TRBV7-9, with a weak D call TRBD1 (6 bases). V was clipped by 1 base and J by 6 bases, with 13 bases between them. Germline V gene sequence: CDR1 SEHNR, CDR2 FQNEAQ (reference sequence). There are 15 residues in the CDR3. CDR3 amino acids: CASSLGQGQVNEQFF. The sequenced part of the CDR3 DNA is TGTGCCAGCAGCTTAGGCCAGGGACAAGTCAATGAG.

In the case of this clone: The read is 3 residues too short to cover the CDR3 end, so that end is filled in from the germline J gene. The V gene is TRBV18, the J gene TRBJ2-7, with D tentatively TRBD1 (5 bases). Per germline, CDR1 KGHSH and CDR2 LQKENI. Between the trimmed V and J ends, which lost 6 bases and 3 bases, there was a span of 15 bases. The CDR3 consists of 14 residues. The CDR3 bases that were read are TGTGCCAGCTCTCGGCTACAGGCCGTCTACGAG. Amino acid sequence: CASSRLQAVYE. The CDR3 in its entirety is CASSRLQAVYEQYF.

With respect to this clone: The CDR3 end falls 3 residues outside the read, so it is completed with the germline J gene. V gene TRBV2 combines with J gene TRBJ2-3; TRBD2 matches 8 bases. The CDR3 spans 15 residues. Germline V gene sequence: CDR1 SNHLY, CDR2 FYNNEI. J gave up 2 bases and V 7 bases, and 8 bases lay outside the gene matches. This CDR3 is CASIPAGAYTDTQYF. Incomplete CDR3 DNA: TGTGCCAGCATACCAGCGGGGGCATACACAGATACG.

Comments on this clone: The DNA ends 3 residues before the CDR3 does, and the rest of the CDR3 is filled in from the germline J gene. The sample has other DNA sequences that encode this CDR3 too. This sequence joins TRBV20-1 and TRBJ2-2; TRBD1 is a possible D gene (6 bases). The V end lost 0 bases, the J end lost 3 bases, and 11 bases lay between the germline ends. The CDR3 runs 15 residues. CDR1 DFQATT and CDR2 SNEGSKA come from the germline V gene (reference sequence). CDR3 bases read: TGCAGTGCTAGAGATCTAGCAGGGGACACCGGGGAG. Its translation is CSARDLAGDTGE. The CDR3 reads in full as CSARDLAGDTGELFF.